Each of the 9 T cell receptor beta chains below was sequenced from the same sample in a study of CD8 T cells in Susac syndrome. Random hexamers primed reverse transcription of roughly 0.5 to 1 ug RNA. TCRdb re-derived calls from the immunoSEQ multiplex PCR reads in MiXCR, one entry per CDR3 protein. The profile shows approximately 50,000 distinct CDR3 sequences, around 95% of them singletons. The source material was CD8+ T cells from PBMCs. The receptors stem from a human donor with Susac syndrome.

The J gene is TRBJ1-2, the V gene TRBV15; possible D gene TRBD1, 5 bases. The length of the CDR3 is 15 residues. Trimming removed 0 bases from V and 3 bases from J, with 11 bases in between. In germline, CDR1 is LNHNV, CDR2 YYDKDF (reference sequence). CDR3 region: CATSREGTPYYGYTF. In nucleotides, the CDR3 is TGTGCCACCAGCAGAGAAGGGACCCCCTACTATGGCTACACCTTC.

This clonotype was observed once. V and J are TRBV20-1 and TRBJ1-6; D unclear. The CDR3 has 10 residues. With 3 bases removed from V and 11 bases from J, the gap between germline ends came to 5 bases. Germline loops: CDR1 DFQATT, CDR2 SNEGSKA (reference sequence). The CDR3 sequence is CSASGAPLHF. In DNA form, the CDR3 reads TGCAGTGCTAGCGGGGCACCCCTCCACTTT.

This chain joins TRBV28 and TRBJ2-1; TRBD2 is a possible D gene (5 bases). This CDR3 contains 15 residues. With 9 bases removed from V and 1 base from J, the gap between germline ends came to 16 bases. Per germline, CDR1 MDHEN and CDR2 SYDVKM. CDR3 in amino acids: CASNSNQRSYNEQFF. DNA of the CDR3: TGTGCCAGTAACTCTAACCAGCGGTCCTACAATGAGCAGTTCTTC.

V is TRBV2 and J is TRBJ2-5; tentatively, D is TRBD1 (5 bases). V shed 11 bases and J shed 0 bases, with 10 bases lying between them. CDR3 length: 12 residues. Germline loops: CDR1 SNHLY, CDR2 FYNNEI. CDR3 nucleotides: TGTGCCGGATACAGGAACCAAGAGACCCAGTACTTC. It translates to CAGYRNQETQYF.

The CDR3 spells CASAPSGANVLTF. The CDR3 nucleotides read TGTGCTAGTGCCCCCTCTGGGGCCAACGTCCTGACTTTC. The J gene is TRBJ2-6, the V gene TRBV12-5, with unresolved D. CDR1 LGHNT and CDR2 FRNRAP come from the germline V gene. V was trimmed by 7 bases and J by 0 bases, leaving 4 bases between them. This CDR3 is 13 amino acids long.

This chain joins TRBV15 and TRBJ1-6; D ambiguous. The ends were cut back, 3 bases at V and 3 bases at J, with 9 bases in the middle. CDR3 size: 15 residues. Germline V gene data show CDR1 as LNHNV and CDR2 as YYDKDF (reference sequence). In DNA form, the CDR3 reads TGTGCCACCAGCAGCCGGCGGGACTATAATTCACCCCTCCACTTT. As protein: CATSSRRDYNSPLHF. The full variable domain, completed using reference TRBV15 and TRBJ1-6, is DAMVIQNPRYQVTQFGKPVTLSCSQTLNHNVMYWYQQKSSQAPKLLFHYYDKDFNNEADTPDNFQSRRPNTSFCFLDIRSPGLGDTAMYLCATSSRRDYNSPLHFGNGTRLTVT.

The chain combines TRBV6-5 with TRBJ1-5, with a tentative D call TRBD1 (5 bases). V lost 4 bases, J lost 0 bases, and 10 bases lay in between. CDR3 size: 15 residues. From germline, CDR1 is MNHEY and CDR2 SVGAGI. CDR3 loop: CASSWDGDSNQPQHF. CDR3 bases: TGTGCCAGCAGTTGGGACGGGGATAGCAATCAGCCCCAGCATTTT.

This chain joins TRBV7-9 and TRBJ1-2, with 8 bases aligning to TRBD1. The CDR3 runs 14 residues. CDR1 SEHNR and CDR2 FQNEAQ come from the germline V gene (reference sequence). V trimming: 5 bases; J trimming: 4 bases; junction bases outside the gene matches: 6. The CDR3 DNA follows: TGTGCCAGCAGCGGGGGACAGGACTTCTATGGCTACACCTTC. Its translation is CASSGGQDFYGYTF. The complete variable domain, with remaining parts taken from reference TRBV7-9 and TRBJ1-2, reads DTGVSQNPRHKITKRGQNVTFRCDPISEHNRLYWYRQTLGQGPEFLTYFQNEAQLEKSRLLSDRFSAERPKGSFSTLEIQRTEQGDSAMYLCASSGGQDFYGYTFGSGTRLTVV.

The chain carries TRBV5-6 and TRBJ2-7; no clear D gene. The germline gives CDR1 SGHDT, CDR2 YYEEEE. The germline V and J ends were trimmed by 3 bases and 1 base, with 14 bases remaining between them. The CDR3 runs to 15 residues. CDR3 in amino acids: CASSSLGYGSYEQYF. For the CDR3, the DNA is TGTGCCAGCAGCTCCCTCGGTTATGGATCCTACGAGCAGTACTTC.